Each of the 4 T cell receptor beta chains below was sequenced from the same sample in a study of OX40 agonist ivuxolimab in advanced cancers. Here immunoSEQ multiplex PCR was the method, and the copy in TCRdb shows in-frame clones only, minus some. Among 70,000 to 90,000 clones listed, more than 65% were seen once. The sample here was CD4+ or CD8+ T cells sorted from blood, taken in a trial of the OX40 agonist ivuxolimab. The origin of the receptors is an adult with an advanced solid tumor such as melanoma, head and neck, liver or kidney cancer.

The J gene is TRBJ1-3, the V gene TRBV19, with D unclear. The CDR3 runs 14 residues. CDR1 and CDR2 (germline): LNHDA, SQIVND (reference sequence). V was pared by 10 bases and J by 0 bases, with 13 bases between. CDR3 DNA sequence: TGTGCCACCCGCAGCGGGATCTCTGGAAACACCATATATTTT. It translates to CATRSGISGNTIYF.

V gene TRBV29-1 combines with J gene TRBJ2-1; D unclear. V was pared by 4 bases and J by 7 bases, with 11 bases between. Germline V gene sequence: CDR1 SQVTM, CDR2 ANQGSEA. The CDR3 sequence is 12 residues long. The CDR3 region has the DNA TGCAGCGTTGTGGGTGGTGGGAATGAGCAGTTCTTC. The encoded protein is CSVVGGGNEQFF.

The table lists this clone with a count of one. J is TRBJ2-2 and V is TRBV18; D remains unclear. The V end was cut by 0 bases, the J end by 0 bases, with 5 bases between. CDR3 length: 15 amino acids. The germline CDR1 and CDR2 sequences are KGHSH and LQKENI. This CDR3 reads CASSPPNTNTGELFF. The DNA for the CDR3 is TGTGCCAGCTCACCACCAAACACGAACACCGGGGAGCTGTTTTTT. Based on the CDR3 plus reference TRBV18 and TRBJ2-2, the full variable domain is NAGVMQNPRHLVRRRGQEARLRCSPMKGHSHVYWYRQLPEEGLKFMVYLQKENIIDESGMPKERFSAEFPKEGPSILRIQQVVRGDSAAYFCASSPPNTNTGELFFGEGSRLTVL.

The chain is built from TRBV5-4 and TRBJ2-1; 10 nucleotides agree with TRBD2. V lost 1 base to trimming and J lost 0 bases; unmatched junction nucleotides: 13. The CDR3 spans 20 residues. CDR1 is SGHNT and CDR2 is YYREEE in the germline V gene (reference sequence). The DNA of the CDR3 is TGTGCCAGCAGCTTGACGGGACTAGCGAAATATTTTAGCTCCTACAATGAGCAGTTCTTC. Residues: CASSLTGLAKYFSSYNEQFF.